What follows are 17 T cell receptor beta chains derived from one specimen sequenced in a study of blood T cell repertoires in COVID-19 (dated by TCRdb to about 2020). Libraries were constructed by the immunoSEQ multiplex PCR assay. Held by TCRdb, this immuneACCESS table contains in-frame sequences only and omits some clones. Under half of the omission traces to an unresolved V gene where checked; the cause of the rest is unknown. The sample data list 150,000 to 180,000 clones, and more than 80% of these were observed just once. 0.5% to 0.6% of the sample is in the top ten clones. The sequenced sample was peripheral blood. These receptors came from a man aged 50 to 60 with acute or convalescent COVID-19.

This chain joins TRBV14 and TRBJ1-2, with 8 nucleotides matching TRBD1. Trimming cost V 1 base and J 7 bases; bases outside gene matches: 2. This CDR3 spans 13 amino acids. Germline CDR1 and CDR2: SGHDN and FVKESK. The CDR3 nucleotides are TGTGCCAGCAGCCAAGGGACAGGGATTGGCTACACCTTC. Its translation is CASSQGTGIGYTF. The full variable domain, in which reference TRBV14 and TRBJ1-2 provide the parts outside the CDR3, is EAGVTQFPSHSVIEKGQTVTLRCDPISGHDNLYWYRRVMGKEIKFLLHFVKESKQDESGMPNNRFLAERTGGTYSTLKVQPAELEDSGVYFCASSQGTGIGYTFGSGTRLTVV.

The chain uses TRBV19 and TRBJ1-4; no reliable D call. The germline V gene has CDR1 LNHDA and CDR2 SQIVND (reference sequence). V shed 7 bases and J shed 2 bases, with 11 bases lying between them. This CDR3 spans 14 amino acids. CDR3 bases: TGTGCCAGTACCCTGGCCGGGACTAATGAAAAACTGTTTTTT. Amino acids: CASTLAGTNEKLFF.

CDR3 residues: CASTGDGGNQPQHF. The DNA for the CDR3 is TGTGCCAGTACCGGAGACGGGGGCAATCAGCCCCAGCATTTT. The chain couples TRBV19 to TRBJ1-5; unclear D gene. CDR1 is LNHDA and CDR2 is SQIVND in the germline V gene (reference sequence). Trimming shortened V by 7 bases and J by 2 bases, and 12 bases separated the two germline ends. The CDR3 totals 14 residues.

The chain has TRBV7-9 and TRBJ1-2; D call uncertain. CDR1 is SEHNR and CDR2 is FQNEAQ in the germline V gene (reference sequence). The CDR3 length is 14 residues. V lost 3 bases, J lost 1 base, and 9 bases lay in between. In nucleotides, the CDR3 is TGTGCCAGCAGCTTCGAGATTTTTAACTATGGCTACACCTTC. The encoded protein is CASSFEIFNYGYTF.

The V and J genes are TRBV2 and TRBJ2-2, with D unresolved. The CDR3 has 15 amino acids. V dropped 0 bases and J dropped 4 bases, with 9 bases sitting between them. In germline, CDR1 is SNHLY, CDR2 FYNNEI. The CDR3 spells CASSEAAPFTGELFF. CDR3 bases: TGTGCCAGCAGTGAAGCGGCACCGTTCACCGGGGAGCTGTTTTTT.

The gene calls are TRBV9 and TRBJ2-7; 8 bases match TRBD2. Looked up from germline, CDR1 is SGDLS and CDR2 is YYNGEE. This CDR3 comprises 14 residues. The V segment lost 3 bases and the J segment 2 bases; nucleotides outside the gene matches: 4. The DNA of the CDR3 is TGTGCCAGCAGCGCGGGAGGGTCCCCCTACGAGCAGTACTTC. Translating it yields CASSAGGSPYEQYF.

CDR3 sequence: CASSLQGATNEKLFF. CDR3 nucleotide sequence: TGTGCCAGCAGCTTACAGGGGGCGACTAATGAAAAACTGTTTTTT. The chain recombines TRBV7-2 with TRBJ1-4, with TRBD1 matching over 8 bases. Trimming removed 2 bases from V and 2 bases from J; junction bases left unmatched: 1. The CDR3 is 15 residues long. The V gene's germline CDR1 is SGHTA and CDR2 FQGNSA.

The chain links TRBV28 to TRBJ2-2, with 15 bases lining up with TRBD2. The CDR3 runs 19 residues. Germline CDR1 reads MDHEN; CDR2 reads SYDVKM. V shed 4 bases, J shed 1 base, and the junction held 7 bases outside the gene matches. The CDR3 is CASSSFPGLAGGNTGELFF. DNA of the CDR3: TGTGCCAGCAGTTCATTCCCGGGACTAGCGGGAGGGAACACCGGGGAGCTGTTTTTT.

This chain uses TRBV10-3 with TRBJ2-7; D perhaps matches TRBD1 (5 bases). V shed 2 bases and J shed 3 bases, with 5 bases lying between them. This CDR3 is built from 12 residues. The germline V gene encodes CDR1 ENHRY and CDR2 SYGVKD. The CDR3 sequence is CAISEQGYEQYF. The CDR3 nucleotides read TGTGCCATCAGTGAGCAGGGCTACGAGCAGTACTTC.

V usage is TRBV15 and J usage is TRBJ1-5; 8 nucleotides align to TRBD1. From germline, CDR1 is LNHNV and CDR2 YYDKDF (reference sequence). The V gene end was trimmed by 2 bases and the J gene end by 6 bases; junction bases not matched to a gene: 0. This CDR3 contains 13 residues. CDR3 coding DNA: TGTGCCACCAGCAGAACAGGGGGTCAGCCCCAGCATTTT. Translating gives CATSRTGGQPQHF.

This chain joins TRBV4-2 and TRBJ1-4; 11 nucleotides agree with TRBD1. The CDR3 sequence is 16 residues long. Germline V gene lookup returns CDR1 LGHNA and CDR2 YNFKEQ. Losses at the gene ends were 4 bases for V and 7 bases for J; bases not matched to a gene: 8. CDR3 sequence (DNA): TGTGCCAGCAGCCTCGCCGGACAGGGGGCAGGTGAAAAACTGTTTTTT. It specifies CASSLAGQGAGEKLFF.

V and J are TRBV3-1 (or the pseudogene TRBV3-2) and TRBJ2-3; 8 bases line up with TRBD2. The germline V gene has CDR1 LGHDT and CDR2 YNNKEL (reference sequence). Trimming at V came to 0 bases and at J to 4 bases, leaving 0 bases not matched to a gene. This CDR3 spans 14 amino acids. The CDR3 loop reads CASSQDGGADTQYF. The CDR3 nucleotides are TGTGCCAGCAGCCAAGACGGGGGGGCAGATACGCAGTATTTT.

CDR3 nucleotides: TGTGCCAGCAGCCCCGGGAGGGGCTCTTTGGAGCAGTACTTC. Its protein product is CASSPGRGSLEQYF. The gene calls are TRBV11-3 and TRBJ2-7; 8 nucleotides align to TRBD2. V shed 5 bases and J 7 bases; nucleotides not matched to a gene: 10. The CDR3 runs 14 residues. Germline V gene data show CDR1 as SGHNT and CDR2 as YENEEA.

The chain is built from TRBV6-2 or TRBV6-3 and TRBJ1-1; unclear D gene. With 5 bases removed from V and 4 bases from J, the gap between germline ends came to 11 bases. Germline CDR1 MNHEY, CDR2 SVGEGT. The CDR3 is made up of 13 amino acids. This CDR3 is CASSPPGGTEAFF. The CDR3 DNA follows: TGTGCCAGCAGTCCCCCAGGTGGCACTGAAGCTTTCTTT.

CDR3 loop: CAWKEQIRSPLHF. The CDR3 DNA sequence: TGTGCCTGGAAGGAACAGATTCGTTCACCCCTCCACTTT. The chain has TRBV30 and TRBJ1-6, with D unresolved. The CDR3 has 13 amino acids. Germline CDR1 GTSNPN, CDR2 SVGIG (reference sequence). The germline V and J ends were trimmed by 4 bases and 9 bases, with 13 bases remaining between them.

This chain joins TRBV2 and TRBJ2-1; no firm D call. The germline V gene encodes CDR1 SNHLY and CDR2 FYNNEI. The CDR3 covers 14 residues. The germline V and J ends were trimmed by 4 bases and 0 bases, with 7 bases remaining between them. The chain's CDR3 is CASSAPSSYNEQFF. In DNA, the CDR3 is TGTGCCAGCAGTGCCCCTAGCTCCTACAATGAGCAGTTCTTC.

The chain is built from TRBV12-3 or TRBV12-4 and TRBJ2-2, with a possible D match to TRBD1 (5 bases). This CDR3 contains 13 residues. V was shortened by 7 bases and J by 6 bases, with 12 bases between the two germline ends. The CDR3 region has the DNA TGTGCCAGCAATCCAGGGAAGGCCGGGGAGCTGTTTTTT. Encoded protein: CASNPGKAGELFF.